Following are 22 T cell receptor beta chains from one sample sequenced in a study of response to subunit inactivated influenza vaccine. In TCRdb, the RT-PCR reads were re-called with MiXCR into one record per CDR3 protein. The data hold more than 700,000 distinct CDR3 sequences, with 21% observed a single time. Sequencing used PBMCs from blood, obtained 5 days after vaccination. The receptors were gathered from a man aged 50 to 59 who received an inactivated influenza vaccine.

A single count supports this clonotype. The J gene is TRBJ2-7, the V gene TRBV20-1; TRBD2 aligns across 9 bases. Trimming cost V 6 bases and J 0 bases; bases outside gene matches: 6. CDR1 and CDR2 (germline): DFQATT, SNEGSKA (reference sequence). The CDR3 contains 14 residues. The CDR3 spells CSARYSGSSYEQYF. The CDR3 nucleotides are TGCAGTGCCCGCTATAGCGGGAGCTCCTACGAGCAGTACTTC.

This clonotype turned up a few times. The CDR3 DNA sequence: TGTGCCAGCAGCGTCGACAGGAGGCAAGAGACCCAGTACTTC. Amino acid sequence: CASSVDRRQETQYF. The V call is TRBV9, the J call TRBJ2-5, with TRBD1 as a possible D gene (6 bases). CDR1 and CDR2 (germline): SGDLS, YYNGEE. V lost 2 bases and J lost 2, with 10 bases in between. This CDR3 spans 14 amino acids. Variable domain in full (rest from reference TRBV9 and TRBJ2-5): DSGVTQTPKHLITATGQRVTLRCSPRSGDLSVYWYQQSLDQGLQFLIQYYNGEERAKGNILERFSAQQFPDLHSELNLSSLELGDSALYFCASSVDRRQETQYFGPGTRLLVL.

The rearrangement uses TRBV15 and TRBJ2-2; 7 bases line up with TRBD2. This CDR3 spans 15 amino acids. With V trimmed by 4 bases and J by 5 bases, 7 bases remained unmatched. In germline, CDR1 is LNHNV, CDR2 YYDKDF (reference sequence). In DNA, the CDR3 is TGTGCCACCAGCAACCCTAGCGGACCGACCGGGGAGCTGTTTTTT. It yields the protein CATSNPSGPTGELFF.

This clonotype was counted at least ten times. The V gene is TRBV25-1, the J gene TRBJ1-1; the D is unclear. Germline CDR1 is MGHDK and CDR2 is SYGVNS. The CDR3 has 15 residues. V lost 1 base to trimming and J lost 0 bases, with 9 bases between them. CDR3 coding DNA: TGTGCCAGCAGTGAATTCGCTGAGATGAACACTGAAGCTTTCTTT. Its protein is CASSEFAEMNTEAFF.

This clonotype was observed a few times. Written as DNA, the CDR3 is TGTGCCAGCAGTAACTGGCGGGCGGCCTTTCTGGATACGCAGTATTTT. This sequence encodes CASSNWRAAFLDTQYF. V usage is TRBV12-3 or TRBV12-4 and J usage is TRBJ2-3, with D possibly being TRBD2 (5 bases). Trimming removed 5 bases from V and 6 bases from J, with 21 bases in between. The CDR3 totals 16 residues.

There are a few counts of this clonotype. The V gene is TRBV20-1, the J gene TRBJ2-5; tentative D call: TRBD1 (5 bases). Looked up from germline, CDR1 is DFQATT and CDR2 is SNEGSKA (reference sequence). This CDR3 has 12 amino acids. Trimming pared 7 bases from V and 3 bases from J, leaving 12 bases between. This chain's CDR3 is CSGVDTKETQYF. The CDR3 nucleotides read TGCAGTGGGGTGGACACGAAAGAGACCCAGTACTTC.

This clonotype was counted at least ten times. This chain joins TRBV29-1 and TRBJ2-1; weak D call: TRBD2 (7 bases). There are 10 residues in the CDR3. Germline loops: CDR1 SQVTM, CDR2 ANQGSEA. V lost 6 bases, J lost 10 bases, and 10 bases lay in between. The DNA for the CDR3 is TGCAGCGTGGGGGGGCGAGAGCAGTTCTTC. It translates to CSVGGREQFF.

The chain employs TRBV4-3 and TRBJ2-5; 9 nucleotides agree with TRBD2. CDR3 length: 15 amino acids. After removal of 4 bases from V and 4 bases from J, the junction contained 7 bases not matched to a gene. CDR1 is LGHNA, CDR2 YSLEER, per germline. The CDR3 DNA follows: TGCGCCAGCAGCCGGCAAGCGGGGGGAGGAGAGACCCAGTACTTC. It codes for CASSRQAGGGETQYF.

J is TRBJ2-4 and V is TRBV29-1, with TRBD1 matching 7 bases. The V segment lost 5 bases and the J segment 3 bases; nucleotides outside the gene matches: 7. The CDR3 length is 14 residues. Germline V gene data show CDR1 as SQVTM and CDR2 as ANQGSEA. The CDR3 nucleotides read TGCAGCGTTAAACACAGGGGCGGCAAAAACATTCAGTACTTC. Translated: CSVKHRGGKNIQYF.

This chain links TRBV20-1 with TRBJ2-5; 8 nucleotides line up with TRBD2. Germline CDR1 reads DFQATT; CDR2 reads SNEGSKA (reference sequence). With 0 bases clipped from V and 4 bases from J, the junction kept 4 bases outside the gene matches. The CDR3 spans 14 residues. The DNA for the CDR3 is TGCAGTGCTAGAGATCGGCTAGCGGGAGAGACCCAGTACTTC. Amino acid sequence: CSARDRLAGETQYF.

The rearrangement links TRBV5-1 to TRBJ1-1, with D hard to call. V lost 0 bases and J 4 bases, leaving 16 bases between the germline ends. Germline lookup yields CDR1 SGHRS and CDR2 YFSETQ. The CDR3 consists of 16 residues. CDR3 nucleotide sequence: TGCGCCAGCAGCTTGGATATAGTCCCTGCGGGCACTGAAGCTTTCTTT. Its protein product is CASSLDIVPAGTEAFF.

The chain has TRBV6-5 and TRBJ2-2; D is perhaps TRBD1 (5 bases). Trimming removed 2 bases at V and 7 bases at J, with 8 bases between. Germline V CDR1 and CDR2: MNHEY, SVGAGI. CDR3 length: 13 residues. This chain's CDR3 is CASSYGAVGELFF. As DNA, the CDR3 is TGTGCCAGCAGTTACGGGGCTGTCGGGGAGCTGTTTTTT.

This clonotype was detected many times. The rearrangement uses TRBV20-1 and TRBJ2-2; D perhaps matches TRBD1 (5 bases). CDR1 is DFQATT and CDR2 is SNEGSKA in the germline V gene (reference sequence). V dropped 6 bases and J dropped 2 bases, with 10 bases sitting between them. The length of the CDR3 is 13 residues. For the CDR3, the DNA is TGCAGTGCCCCCCAGGGTAACACCGGGGAGCTGTTTTTT. As protein: CSAPQGNTGELFF.

There are many counts of this clonotype. This rearrangement joins TRBV12-3 or TRBV12-4 to TRBJ1-2, with D hard to call. The V end was cut by 1 base, the J end by 7 bases, with 7 bases between. The CDR3 totals 12 residues. The chain's CDR3 is CASSLGYSGYTF. CDR3 sequence (DNA): TGTGCCAGCAGTTTAGGATACAGTGGCTACACCTTC.

This clonotype was seen only a few times. The chain links TRBV7-2 to TRBJ2-2; D remains ambiguous. Germline assignment: CDR1 SGHTA and CDR2 FQGNSA. The V and J ends lost 1 base and 2 bases respectively, with 14 bases between them. The CDR3 consists of 17 residues. Written as DNA, the CDR3 is TGTGCCAGCAGCTTAGTGGGGTTCCAACTCAACACCGGGGAGCTGTTTTTT. As protein: CASSLVGFQLNTGELFF. The full variable domain, rest sourced from reference TRBV7-2 and TRBJ2-2, is GAGVSQSPSNKVTEKGKDVELRCDPISGHTALYWYRQSLGQGLEFLIYFQGNSAPDKSGLPSDRFSAERTGGSVSTLTIQRTQQEDSAVYLCASSLVGFQLNTGELFFGEGSRLTVL.

J is TRBJ1-1 and V is TRBV15; 7 bases are a match to TRBD1. Germline CDR1 is LNHNV and CDR2 is YYDKDF (reference sequence). J lost 2 bases, V lost 4 bases, and 7 bases had no gene match. The CDR3 extends over 15 amino acids. The CDR3 reads CATSTGQAANTEAFF. The DNA for the CDR3 is TGTGCCACCAGCACAGGACAGGCTGCTAACACTGAAGCTTTCTTT.

This clonotype was observed a few times. This rearrangement joins TRBV7-7 to TRBJ2-2; 11 bases fit TRBD2. V gave up 5 bases and J gave up 1 base; unmatched junction bases: 3. This CDR3 has 16 amino acids. Germline CDR1 and CDR2: SSHAT and FNYEAQ (reference sequence). The CDR3, as DNA: TGTGCCAGCAGCCGAGGGACTAGCGGGAACACCGGGGAGCTGTTTTTT. It translates to CASSRGTSGNTGELFF.

The chain couples TRBV9 to TRBJ1-3, with D perhaps matching TRBD1 (5 bases). Germline lookup yields CDR1 SGDLS and CDR2 YYNGEE. V lost 1 base and J 0 bases, leaving 8 bases between the germline ends. The CDR3 totals 15 residues. CDR3 DNA: TGTGCCAGCAGCGTACAGGGCCTCTCTGGAAACACCATATATTTT. Protein: CASSVQGLSGNTIYF.

This clonotype was observed once. The chain employs TRBV6-5 and TRBJ2-7; D remains unclear. V lost 2 bases to trimming and J lost 0 bases, with 8 bases between them. Germline values: CDR1 MNHEY, CDR2 SVGAGI. The CDR3 is 14 amino acids. The CDR3 reads CASSYRTDSYEQYF. CDR3 sequence (DNA): TGTGCCAGCAGTTACCGGACGGACTCCTACGAGCAGTACTTC.

The V call is TRBV5-1, the J call TRBJ2-5; TRBD2 aligns across 7 bases. From germline, CDR1 is SGHRS and CDR2 YFSETQ. CDR3 size: 14 residues. Trimming took 3 bases from V and 5 from J; bases not matched to a gene: 7. CDR3 sequence (DNA): TGCGCCAGCAGCTACGGGACTAAGGTGGAGACCCAGTACTTC. This sequence encodes CASSYGTKVETQYF.

In its sample, this clonotype was seen a few times. The V gene is TRBV29-1, the J gene TRBJ2-1; TRBD2 agrees at 8 bases. The junction had 12 bases not matched to a gene; V was cut back by 5 bases and J by 9 bases. CDR3 size: 14 residues. Germline CDR1 SQVTM, CDR2 ANQGSEA. CDR3 coding DNA: TGCAGCGTTCTTCCGGGGGAACTAGCGGCTGAGCAGTTCTTC. Translated, it gives CSVLPGELAAEQFF.

The genes are TRBV6-1 and TRBJ2-7, with a tentative D call TRBD1 (6 bases). The V end was cut by 5 bases, the J end by 2 bases, with 16 bases between. CDR1 MNHNS and CDR2 SASEGT come from the germline V gene. The CDR3 is 15 amino acids. The CDR3 sequence is CASSTQTGRPYEQYF. DNA for the CDR3: TGTGCCAGCAGTACACAGACAGGCCGACCCTACGAGCAGTACTTC.